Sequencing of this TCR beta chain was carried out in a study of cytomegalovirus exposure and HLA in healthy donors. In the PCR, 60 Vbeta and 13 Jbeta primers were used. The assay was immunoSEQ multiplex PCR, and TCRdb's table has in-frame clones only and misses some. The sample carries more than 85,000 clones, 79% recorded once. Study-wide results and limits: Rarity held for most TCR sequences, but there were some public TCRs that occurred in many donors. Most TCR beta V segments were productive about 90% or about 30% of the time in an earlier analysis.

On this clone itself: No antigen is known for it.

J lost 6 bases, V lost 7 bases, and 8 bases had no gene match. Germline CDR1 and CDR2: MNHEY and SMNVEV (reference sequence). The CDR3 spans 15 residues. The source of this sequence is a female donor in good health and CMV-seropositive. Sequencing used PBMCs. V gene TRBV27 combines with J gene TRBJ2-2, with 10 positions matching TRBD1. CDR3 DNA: TGTGCCAGCAATCGACAGGGGGCTTGGGCCGGGGAGCTGTTTTTT. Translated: CASNRQGAWAGELFF.